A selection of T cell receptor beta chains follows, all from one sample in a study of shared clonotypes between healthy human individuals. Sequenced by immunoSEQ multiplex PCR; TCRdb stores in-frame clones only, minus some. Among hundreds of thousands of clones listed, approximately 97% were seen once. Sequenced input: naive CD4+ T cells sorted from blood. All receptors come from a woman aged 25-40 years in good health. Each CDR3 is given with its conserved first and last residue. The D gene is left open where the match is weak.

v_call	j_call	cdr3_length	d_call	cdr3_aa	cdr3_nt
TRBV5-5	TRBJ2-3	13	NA	CASSLKGQDTQYF	TGTGCCAGCAGCTTGAAGGGTCAAGATACGCAGTATTTT
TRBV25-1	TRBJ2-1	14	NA	CASSPHRDVREQFF	TGTGCCAGCAGTCCCCACCGGGACGTCAGGGAGCAGTTCTTC
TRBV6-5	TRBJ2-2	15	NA	CASSSVAGITGELFF	TGTGCCAGCAGTTCCGTGGCAGGGATCACCGGGGAGCTGTTTTTT
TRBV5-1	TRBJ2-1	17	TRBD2	CASSLALLAGGQEEQFF	TGCGCCAGCAGCTTGGCTTTACTAGCGGGGGGCCAGGAGGAGCAGTTCTTC
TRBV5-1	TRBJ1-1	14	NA	CASRNGQMNTEAFF	TGCGCCAGCAGAAACGGACAGATGAACACTGAAGCTTTCTTT
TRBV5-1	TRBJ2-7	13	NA	CASSMAGTYEQYF	TGCGCCAGCAGCATGGCAGGGACCTACGAGCAGTACTTC
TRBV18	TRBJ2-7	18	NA	CASSPQGGGTGINYEQYF	TGTGCCAGCTCACCGCAGGGGGGCGGTACGGGGATTAACTACGAGCAGTACTTC
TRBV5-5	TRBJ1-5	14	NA	CASSSNRVREPQHF	TGTGCCAGCAGCTCCAACAGGGTTAGGGAGCCCCAGCATTTT
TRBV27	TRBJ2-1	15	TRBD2	CASSPSLAGMNEQFF	TGTGCCAGCAGCCCTTCGCTAGCGGGGATGAATGAGCAGTTCTTC
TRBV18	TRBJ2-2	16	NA	CASSPPISGNTGELFF	TGTGCCAGCTCACCACCTATATCAGGAAACACCGGGGAGCTGTTTTTT
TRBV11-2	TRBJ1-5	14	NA	CASSLGISNQPQHF	TGTGCCAGCAGCTTAGGTATAAGCAATCAGCCCCAGCATTTT
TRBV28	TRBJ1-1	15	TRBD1	CASSTTSTGGWLAFF	TGTGCCAGCAGTACAACTTCGACAGGGGGGTGGTTAGCTTTCTTT
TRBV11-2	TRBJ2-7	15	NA	CASSNRGPGRYEQYF	TGTGCCAGCAGCAATAGAGGGCCGGGACGCTACGAGCAGTACTTC
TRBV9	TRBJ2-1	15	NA	CASSPNSGNYNEQFF	TGTGCCAGCAGCCCGAATAGCGGAAACTACAATGAGCAGTTCTTC
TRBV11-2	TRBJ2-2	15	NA	CASTPTDSNTGELFF	TGTGCCAGCACCCCGACAGATTCGAACACCGGGGAGCTGTTTTTT
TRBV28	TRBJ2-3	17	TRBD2	CASSPGLAGGLKDTQYF	TGTGCCAGCAGCCCGGGACTAGCGGGAGGGTTGAAGGATACGCAGTATTTT
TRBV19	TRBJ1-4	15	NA	CASSIQVGGTEKLFF	TGTGCCAGTAGTATTCAAGTTGGGGGCACAGAAAAACTGTTTTTT
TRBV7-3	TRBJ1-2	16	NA	CASSLTGGVYNYGYTF	TGTGCCAGCAGCTTAACTGGAGGGGTTTATAACTATGGCTACACCTTC